Listed here are 11 T cell receptor beta chains from one sample, sequenced in a study of control samples from healthy donors and cancer patients. Libraries were prepared by immunoSEQ multiplex PCR; TCRdb keeps only in-frame clonotypes and omits some of them. The sample has 150,000 to 200,000 clones, about 94% seen once. Sample: blood. Receptor source: an older woman in good health.

This chain connects TRBV7-9 to TRBJ1-1; D gene ambiguous. Deletions cut 4 bases from V and 8 bases from J, with 17 bases between. Looked up from germline, CDR1 is SEHNR and CDR2 is FQNEAQ (reference sequence). CDR3 length: 14 amino acids. The CDR3 region has the DNA TGTGCCAGCAGCTCCTCTGGCAGCCTCCCCGAAGCTTTCTTT. It yields the protein CASSSSGSLPEAFF. The full variable domain, completed using reference TRBV7-9 and TRBJ1-1, is DTGVSQNPRHKITKRGQNVTFRCDPISEHNRLYWYRQTLGQGPEFLTYFQNEAQLEKSRLLSDRFSAERPKGSFSTLEIQRTEQGDSAMYLCASSSSGSLPEAFFGQGTRLTVV.

The V gene is TRBV19, the J gene TRBJ1-5; no clear D. Looked up from germline, CDR1 is LNHDA and CDR2 is SQIVND (reference sequence). The CDR3 has 14 amino acids. V lost 3 bases and J 2 bases, leaving 8 bases between the germline ends. The CDR3 is CASSMAGGNQPQHF. The CDR3 nucleotides read TGTGCCAGTAGTATGGCAGGTGGCAATCAGCCCCAGCATTTT.

This clone was picked up one time. The V and J genes are TRBV7-8 and TRBJ2-5; 7 bases align to TRBD2. Germline V CDR1 and CDR2: SGHVS, FQNEAQ. The CDR3 extends over 16 amino acids. After removal of 4 bases from V and 4 bases from J, the junction contained 12 bases not matched to a gene. CDR3 residues: CASSSPGASGSETQYF. The CDR3 DNA sequence: TGTGCCAGCAGCTCCCCTGGGGCTAGCGGATCAGAGACCCAGTACTTC.

Only one count was recorded for this clone. This chain connects TRBV5-1 to TRBJ2-3; 9 bases fit TRBD2. CDR3 size: 16 residues. Germline V lookup: CDR1 SGHRS, CDR2 YFSETQ. V was clipped by 3 bases and J by 6 bases; unmatched bases: 11. CDR3 amino acids: CASSSNSGGPADTQYF. In DNA form, the CDR3 reads TGCGCCAGCAGCTCTAATAGCGGGGGCCCGGCGGATACGCAGTATTTT.

The J gene is TRBJ1-6, the V gene TRBV18, with 8 nucleotides matching TRBD1. CDR1 is KGHSH and CDR2 is LQKENI in the germline V gene. With 3 bases clipped from V and 5 bases from J, the junction kept 6 bases outside the gene matches. The CDR3 is made up of 16 amino acids. CDR3 protein: CASSPRPGQDNSPLHF. As DNA, the CDR3 is TGTGCCAGCTCACCTCGTCCGGGACAGGATAATTCACCCCTCCACTTT. The full variable domain, rest sourced from reference TRBV18 and TRBJ1-6, is NAGVMQNPRHLVRRRGQEARLRCSPMKGHSHVYWYRQLPEEGLKFMVYLQKENIIDESGMPKERFSAEFPKEGPSILRIQQVVRGDSAAYFCASSPRPGQDNSPLHFGNGTRLTVT.

The genes are TRBV5-4 and TRBJ2-7, with TRBD2 identical over 7 bases. The CDR3 runs to 16 residues. Germline-derived CDR1 and CDR2 are SGHNT and YYREEE (reference sequence). The J segment lost 2 bases and the V segment lost 4 bases, leaving 12 bases of the junction unmatched. The CDR3 DNA is TGTGCCAGCAGCACAAACCGTGGGGGGGAGACCTACGAGCAGTACTTC. Protein product: CASSTNRGGETYEQYF.

The chain employs TRBV7-2 and TRBJ2-3, with 10 bases aligning to TRBD2. Trimming at V came to 3 bases and at J to 1 base, leaving 4 bases not matched to a gene. CDR3 length: 16 amino acids. CDR1 SGHTA and CDR2 FQGNSA come from the germline V gene. CDR3 bases: TGTGCCAGCAGCTTCTTAACTAGCGGGGGCACAGATACGCAGTATTTT. It encodes CASSFLTSGGTDTQYF. The variable domain in full, with the rest retrieved from reference TRBV7-2 and TRBJ2-3, is GAGVSQSPSNKVTEKGKDVELRCDPISGHTALYWYRQSLGQGLEFLIYFQGNSAPDKSGLPSDRFSAERTGGSVSTLTIQRTQQEDSAVYLCASSFLTSGGTDTQYFGPGTRLTVL.

The gene calls are TRBV18 and TRBJ1-5, with D uncertain. This CDR3 spans 14 amino acids. From germline, CDR1 is KGHSH and CDR2 LQKENI. Trimming cost V 2 bases and J 2 bases, with 7 bases left between them. The CDR3 nucleotides read TGTGCCAGCTCACCATATGGCCGCAATCAGCCCCAGCATTTT. Protein product: CASSPYGRNQPQHF.

The gene calls are TRBV7-2 and TRBJ2-2; the match to TRBD2 covers 8 bases. This CDR3 spans 18 amino acids. The junction had 8 bases not matched to a gene; V was cut back by 2 bases and J by 0 bases. The germline gives CDR1 SGHTA, CDR2 FQGNSA. The CDR3 spells CASSLYHGGAPNTGELFF. Written as DNA, the CDR3 is TGTGCCAGCAGCTTATATCACGGGGGGGCCCCGAACACCGGGGAGCTGTTTTTT. The variable domain in full, with the rest retrieved from reference TRBV7-2 and TRBJ2-2, is GAGVSQSPSNKVTEKGKDVELRCDPISGHTALYWYRQSLGQGLEFLIYFQGNSAPDKSGLPSDRFSAERTGGSVSTLTIQRTQQEDSAVYLCASSLYHGGAPNTGELFFGEGSRLTVL.

The rearrangement uses TRBV12-5 and TRBJ1-4; D is possibly TRBD1 (5 bases). The CDR3 is 15 amino acids. Trimming cost V 6 bases and J 8 bases, with 19 bases left between them. Germline CDR1 reads LGHNT; CDR2 reads FRNRAP. The CDR3 loop is CASGPYGTGREKLFF. CDR3 sequence (DNA): TGTGCTAGTGGACCGTACGGGACCGGTCGGGAAAAACTGTTTTTT.

The chain recombines TRBV11-2 with TRBJ2-5, with 10 bases that match TRBD1. Germline CDR1 and CDR2: SGHAT and FQNNGV. With V trimmed by 3 bases and J by 4 bases, 5 bases remained unmatched. This CDR3 has 15 amino acids. The CDR3 DNA reads as TGTGCCAGCAGCTTGGACAGGGGGAACGTAGAGACCCAGTACTTC. This gives the protein CASSLDRGNVETQYF. Full variable domain (rest looked up from reference TRBV11-2 and TRBJ2-5): EAGVAQSPRYKIIEKRQSVAFWCNPISGHATLYWYQQILGQGPKLLIQFQNNGVVDDSQLPKDRFSAERLKGVDSTLKIQPAKLEDSAVYLCASSLDRGNVETQYFGPGTRLLVL.